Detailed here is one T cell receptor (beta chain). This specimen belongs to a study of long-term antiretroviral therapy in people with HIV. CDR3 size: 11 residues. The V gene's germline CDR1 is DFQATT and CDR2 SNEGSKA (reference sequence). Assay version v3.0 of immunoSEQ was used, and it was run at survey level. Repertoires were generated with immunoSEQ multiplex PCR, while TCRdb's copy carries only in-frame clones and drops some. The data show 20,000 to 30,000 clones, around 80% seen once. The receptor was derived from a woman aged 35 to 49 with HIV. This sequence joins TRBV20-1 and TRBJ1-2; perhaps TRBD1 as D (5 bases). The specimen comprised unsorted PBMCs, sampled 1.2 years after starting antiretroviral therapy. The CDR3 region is CSGASMYGYTF. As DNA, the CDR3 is TGCAGCGGGGCCTCCATGTATGGCTACACCTTC.